This T cell receptor beta chain appears in the sequencing data of a study of cytomegalovirus exposure and HLA in healthy donors. This PCR relied on a set of 60 Vbeta primers and 13 Jbeta primers. TCRdb keeps only in-frame clones here, not all; method: immunoSEQ multiplex PCR. This sample has under 200,000 clones; roughly 85% occur once, and the top ten carry approximately 1.2%. J lost 4 bases, V lost 3 bases, and 6 bases had no gene match. This CDR3 comprises 15 residues. Germline lookup yields CDR1 MGHDK and CDR2 SYGVNS. The specimen was PBMCs. The receptor's source is a young man in good health and CMV-seronegative. V gene TRBV25-1 combines with J gene TRBJ2-1, with 7 bases identical to TRBD1. The CDR3 region has the DNA TGTGCCAGCAGTGAGAGACAGGGCCTTTACAATGAGCAGTTCTTC. It is translated as CASSERQGLYNEQFF.